Listed below are T cell receptor beta chains from one sample, sequenced in a study of T cell changes during pregnancy in multiple sclerosis. Repertoires were generated with immunoSEQ multiplex PCR, while TCRdb's copy carries only in-frame clones and drops some. The table has 65,000 to 85,000 clones, 90% to 95% seen once. This specimen consisted of CD4+ T cells from peripheral blood mononuclear cells, obtained before pregnancy. Source of these receptors: a female donor with multiple sclerosis, enrolled in a pregnancy study. Each CDR3 is given with its conserved first and last residue. The D gene is left open where the match is weak. Rows give clone size only sometimes, using once, few, many, or a class for an expanded clone.

TRBJ2-7 | TRBV6-5 | - | - | CASSYSATSSYEQYF | TGTGCCAGCAGTTACTCAGCGACTAGCTCCTACGAGCAGTACTTC
TRBJ1-1 | TRBV5-1 | - | - | CASSADSNTEAFF | TGCGCCAGCAGCGCGGACAGTAACACTGAAGCTTTCTTT
TRBJ2-7 | TRBV5-1 | - | TRBD1 | CASSLDRETYEQYF | TGCGCCAGCAGCTTAGACAGGGAAACCTACGAGCAGTACTTC
TRBJ2-7 | TRBV6-4 | - | - | CASSGKREQYF | TGTGCCAGCAGTGGCAAGCGGGAGCAGTACTTC
TRBJ1-2 | TRBV6-1 | - | TRBD1 | CASKTTGGEGGYTF | TGTGCCAGCAAAACGACAGGGGGCGAGGGTGGCTACACCTTC
TRBJ2-6 | TRBV7-9 | once | TRBD1 | CASSLVAGGTGANVLTF | TGTGCCAGCAGCTTAGTTGCAGGGGGTACTGGGGCCAACGTCCTGACTTTC
TRBJ2-1 | TRBV7-8 | - | TRBD2 | CASSSRTSGGYEQFF | TGTGCCAGCAGCTCCCGGACTAGCGGGGGGTATGAGCAGTTCTTC
TRBJ1-1 | TRBV19 | - | - | CASSIAQGDTEAFF | TGTGCCAGTAGTATAGCACAGGGAGACACTGAAGCTTTCTTT
TRBJ1-1 | TRBV5-4 | - | - | CASSPEPSPEAFF | TGTGCCAGCAGCCCGGAGCCCAGCCCTGAAGCTTTCTTT
TRBJ2-7 | TRBV15 | - | - | CATSRPYYEQYF | TGTGCCACCAGCAGACCGTACTACGAGCAGTACTTC
TRBJ1-4 | TRBV19 | - | - | CASKPTVQATNEKLFF | TGTGCCAGTAAGCCCACCGTACAGGCAACTAATGAAAAACTGTTTTTT
TRBJ2-1 | TRBV7-9 | - | TRBD1 | CASSTGPGTVFNEQFF | TGTGCCAGCAGCACCGGACCCGGGACAGTGTTCAATGAGCAGTTCTTC
TRBJ2-7 | TRBV28 | - | - | CASRGATFYEQYF | TGTGCCAGCAGGGGAGCCACCTTCTACGAGCAGTACTTC
TRBJ2-5 | TRBV27 | - | - | CASSLKVGRRETQYF | TGTGCCAGCAGTTTAAAGGTGGGGCGTCGGGAGACCCAGTACTTC
TRBJ2-5 | TRBV19 | - | TRBD1 | CASTSKVDRKTQYF | TGTGCCAGTACTTCCAAAGTGGACAGGAAGACCCAGTACTTC
TRBJ1-4 | TRBV20-1 | - | TRBD1 | CSAPRGEKLFF | TGCAGTGCCCCCAGGGGGGAAAAACTGTTTTTT
TRBJ1-1 | TRBV28 | few | TRBD1 | CASRLQGARGAFF | TGTGCCAGCAGGTTACAGGGGGCGCGAGGAGCTTTCTTT
TRBJ2-7 | TRBV4-1 | - | - | CASSQDQNYEQYF | TGCGCCAGCAGCCAAGACCAGAACTACGAGCAGTACTTC
TRBJ2-7 | TRBV5-5 | - | TRBD1 | CASSNGQARSYEQYF | TGTGCCAGCAGCAATGGACAGGCCCGCTCCTACGAGCAGTACTTC
TRBJ2-1 | TRBV16 | once | - | CASSPGLNNEQFF | TGTGCCAGCAGTCCTGGACTGAACAATGAGCAGTTCTTC
TRBJ1-1 | TRBV20-1 | - | - | CSALTTTEAFF | TGCAGTGCCCTAACCACCACTGAAGCTTTCTTT
TRBJ1-3 | TRBV28 | - | TRBD1 | CASSRHQGALRGNTIYF | TGTGCCAGCAGTCGTCATCAGGGGGCGCTAAGAGGAAACACCATATATTTT
TRBJ1-5 | TRBV19 | - | TRBD1 | CASSTTGDGNQPQHF | TGTGCCAGTAGTACCACAGGGGATGGCAATCAGCCCCAGCATTTT
TRBJ1-4 | TRBV27 | - | - | CASRGGGANEEKLFF | TGTGCCAGCAGAGGCGGCGGGGCTAATGAGGAAAAACTGTTTTTT
TRBJ2-3 | TRBV5-1 | - | - | CASRTDSTDTQYF | TGCGCCAGCCGGACAGATAGCACAGATACGCAGTATTTT
TRBJ1-3 | TRBV5-6 | - | TRBD1 | CASSRTGGSDTIYF | TGTGCCAGCAGTCGGACAGGGGGCTCGGACACCATATATTTT
TRBJ1-1 | TRBV10-3 | - | - | CAISGGNSGVGTEAFF | TGTGCCATCAGTGGGGGGAACTCAGGGGTAGGCACTGAAGCTTTCTTT
TRBJ2-7 | TRBV2 | - | TRBD2 | CASRRTSGGYEQYF | TGTGCCAGCAGGCGGACTAGCGGGGGCTACGAGCAGTACTTC
TRBJ2-3 | TRBV13 | - | TRBD2 | CASSATLGTSGGAKADTQYF | TGTGCCAGCAGCGCGACATTGGGGACTAGCGGGGGGGCCAAAGCTGATACGCAGTATTTT
TRBJ2-6 | TRBV2 | few | TRBD2 | CASSPSPFSGATSGANVLTF | TGTGCCAGCAGTCCATCGCCCTTTAGCGGGGCAACCTCTGGGGCCAACGTCCTGACTTTC
TRBJ2-3 | TRBV7-6 | - | TRBD2 | CASGRLAGGDTQYF | TGTGCCAGCGGCAGACTAGCGGGGGGAGATACGCAGTATTTT
TRBJ2-2 | TRBV4-2 | - | - | CASSQEGGTGELFF | TGTGCCAGCAGCCAAGAAGGCGGGACCGGGGAGCTGTTTTTT
TRBJ2-3 | TRBV6-1 | once | - | CASINGGGGTDTQYF | TGTGCCAGCATCAATGGGGGCGGTGGTACGGATACGCAGTATTTT
TRBJ1-1 | TRBV20-1 | - | - | CSDTKDLEAFF | TGCAGCGATACTAAAGACCTTGAAGCTTTCTTT
TRBJ1-1 | TRBV19 | - | - | CASSIDSLNTEAFF | TGTGCCAGTAGTATCGACAGCTTGAACACTGAAGCTTTCTTT
TRBJ2-5 | TRBV6-1 | - | - | CASSLLAPPGETQYF | TGTGCCAGCAGCCTCCTAGCCCCCCCCGGGGAGACCCAGTACTTC
TRBJ2-7 | TRBV19 | - | TRBD2 | CASSSSGPGYEQYF | TGTGCCAGTAGTTCTAGCGGGCCGGGCTACGAGCAGTACTTC
TRBJ1-2 | TRBV29-1 | - | - | CSVGGVFYGYTF | TGCAGCGTTGGGGGAGTCTTCTATGGCTACACCTTC
TRBJ1-2 | TRBV19 | - | TRBD1 | CASSVDRDYGYTF | TGTGCCAGTAGCGTTGACAGGGACTATGGCTACACCTTC
TRBJ2-3 | TRBV10-1 | - | TRBD2 | CASSPGLATDTQYF | TGCGCCAGCAGTCCGGGACTAGCCACAGATACGCAGTATTTT
TRBJ2-3 | TRBV5-4 | - | TRBD2 | CASSSAGTSRSPQRYTQYF | TGTGCCAGCAGCTCGGCCGGGACTAGCAGATCTCCACAGAGATATACGCAGTATTTT
TRBJ1-6 | TRBV7-3 | - | - | CASSLTGGVYNSPLHF | TGTGCCAGCAGCTTAACGGGGGGGGTCTATAATTCACCCCTCCACTTT
TRBJ2-3 | TRBV5-4 | - | TRBD2 | CASSLTSADTQYF | TGTGCCAGCAGCTTGACTAGCGCAGATACGCAGTATTTT
TRBJ2-3 | TRBV14 | - | - | CASSQDRVDTQYF | TGTGCCAGCAGCCAAGATCGGGTAGATACGCAGTATTTT
TRBJ2-3 | TRBV6-1 | once | - | CASSEQPDFTDTQYF | TGTGCCAGCAGTGAACAACCGGACTTCACAGATACGCAGTATTTT
TRBJ1-5 | TRBV27 | - | - | CASSLFRGQPQHF | TGTGCCAGCAGTTTATTTAGGGGTCAGCCCCAGCATTTT
TRBJ1-2 | TRBV18 | - | - | CASSPLGPATRGYGYTF | TGTGCCAGCTCACCTCTCGGACCAGCCACGCGGGGCTATGGCTACACCTTC
TRBJ1-3 | TRBV2 | few | - | CASTPNSGNTIYF | TGTGCCAGCACCCCAAACTCTGGAAACACCATATATTTT
TRBJ2-1 | TRBV5-1 | - | - | CASSLMQGSIDEQFF | TGCGCCAGCAGCTTGATGCAGGGAAGTATCGATGAGCAGTTCTTC
TRBJ2-3 | TRBV2 | - | TRBD2 | CASTAGGDTDTQYF | TGTGCCAGCACGGCGGGGGGAGACACAGATACGCAGTATTTT
TRBJ2-5 | TRBV19 | - | TRBD2 | CASRRTSGAQETQYF | TGTGCCAGTAGAAGGACTAGCGGGGCACAAGAGACCCAGTACTTC
TRBJ1-5 | TRBV6-1 | - | - | CASSEALPERPQHF | TGTGCCAGCAGTGAAGCGCTTCCCGAGAGGCCCCAGCATTTT
TRBJ1-2 | TRBV28 | once | - | CASSLLDSRGYTF | TGTGCCAGCAGTTTATTGGACAGTCGTGGCTACACCTTC
TRBJ2-3 | TRBV2 | - | TRBD2 | CASRGGGPSTDTQYF | TGTGCCAGCAGGGGCGGGGGGCCTAGCACAGATACGCAGTATTTT
TRBJ1-1 | TRBV1 | - | - | CTSSQPPGLNTEAFF | TGCACCAGCAGCCAACCCCCAGGGTTGAACACTGAAGCTTTCTTT
TRBJ1-2 | TRBV5-5 | - | TRBD1 | CASSQGQDYGYTF | TGTGCCAGCAGCCAGGGACAGGACTATGGCTACACCTTC
TRBJ2-7 | TRBV11-2 | - | - | CASSLGSYEQYF | TGTGCCAGCAGCTTAGGCAGCTACGAGCAGTACTTC
TRBJ2-7 | TRBV27 | - | TRBD1 | CASSSLGGTASYEQYF | TGTGCCAGCAGTTCCTTGGGTGGGACAGCCTCCTACGAGCAGTACTTC
TRBJ1-5 | TRBV6-1 | - | - | CASSPGNQPQHF | TGTGCCAGCAGCCCGGGCAATCAGCCCCAGCATTTT
TRBJ1-2 | TRBV6-1 | - | - | CASSEAGGGLNYGYTF | TGTGCCAGCAGTGAAGCCGGGGGGGGGCTGAACTATGGCTACACCTTC